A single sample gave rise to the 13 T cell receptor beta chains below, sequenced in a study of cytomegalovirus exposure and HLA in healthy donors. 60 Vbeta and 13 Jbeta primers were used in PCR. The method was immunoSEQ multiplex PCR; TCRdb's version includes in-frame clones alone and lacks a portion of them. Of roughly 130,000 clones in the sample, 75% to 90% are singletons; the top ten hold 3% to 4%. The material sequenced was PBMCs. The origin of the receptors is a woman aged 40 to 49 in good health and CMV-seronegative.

The CDR3 reads CASSLVDRGLAEAFF. For the CDR3, the DNA is TGTGCCAGCAGCTTAGTTGACAGGGGGCTCGCTGAAGCTTTCTTT. The chain has TRBV11-2 and TRBJ1-1, with 10 bases lining up with TRBD1. The V and J ends lost 1 base and 6 bases, in that order; junction bases with no gene match: 5. Germline V lookup: CDR1 SGHAT, CDR2 FQNNGV. The CDR3 covers 15 residues.

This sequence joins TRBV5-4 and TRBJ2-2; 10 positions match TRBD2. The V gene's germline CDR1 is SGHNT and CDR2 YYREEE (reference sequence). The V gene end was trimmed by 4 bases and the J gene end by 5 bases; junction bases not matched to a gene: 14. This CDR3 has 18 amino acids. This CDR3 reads CASSRRLTSGVRTGELFF. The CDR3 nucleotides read TGTGCCAGCAGCAGGCGGCTTACTAGCGGGGTACGGACCGGGGAGCTGTTTTTT.

In nucleotides, the CDR3 is TGTGCCAGCAGTTTCGCCCGGGAGTCCTACAATGAGCAGTTCTTC. It is translated as CASSFARESYNEQFF. V is TRBV28 and J is TRBJ2-1, with D perhaps TRBD2 (6 bases). The germline V and J ends were trimmed by 3 bases and 1 base, with 10 bases remaining between them. The CDR3 loop spans 15 amino acids. CDR1 is MDHEN and CDR2 is SYDVKM in the germline V gene.

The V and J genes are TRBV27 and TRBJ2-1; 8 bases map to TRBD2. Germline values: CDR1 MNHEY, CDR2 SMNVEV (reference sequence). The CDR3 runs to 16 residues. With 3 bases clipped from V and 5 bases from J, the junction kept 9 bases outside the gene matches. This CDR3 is CASSFVGGGRDNEQFF. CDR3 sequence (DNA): TGTGCCAGCAGTTTTGTCGGCGGGGGGCGAGACAATGAGCAGTTCTTC.

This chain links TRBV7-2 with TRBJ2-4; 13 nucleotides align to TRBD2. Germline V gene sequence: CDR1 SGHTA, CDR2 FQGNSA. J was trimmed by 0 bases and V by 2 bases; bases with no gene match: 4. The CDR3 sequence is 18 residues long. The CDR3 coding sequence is TGTGCCAGCAGCTTAACCGGGACTAGCGGGGTAGCCAAAAACATTCAGTACTTC. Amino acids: CASSLTGTSGVAKNIQYF.

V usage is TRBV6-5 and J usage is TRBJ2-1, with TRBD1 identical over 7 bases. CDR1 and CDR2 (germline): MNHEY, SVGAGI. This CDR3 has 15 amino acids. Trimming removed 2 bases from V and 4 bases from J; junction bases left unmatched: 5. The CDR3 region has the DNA TGTGCCAGCAGTTACCTAAAGGGGGCTTACAATGAGCAGTTCTTC. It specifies CASSYLKGAYNEQFF.

CDR3 region: CASSLTSGNTGELFF. The CDR3, as DNA: TGTGCCAGCAGCCTCACTAGCGGTAACACCGGGGAGCTGTTTTTT. This rearrangement joins TRBV7-3 to TRBJ2-2, with TRBD2 matching 8 bases. J gave up 2 bases and V 5 bases, and 4 bases lay outside the gene matches. The CDR3 has 15 amino acids. The germline gives CDR1 SGHTA, CDR2 FQGTGA.

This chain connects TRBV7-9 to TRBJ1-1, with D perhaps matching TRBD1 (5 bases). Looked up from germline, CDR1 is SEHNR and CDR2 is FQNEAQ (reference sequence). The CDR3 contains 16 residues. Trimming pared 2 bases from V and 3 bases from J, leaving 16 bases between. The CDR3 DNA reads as TGTGCCAGCAGCTTATGGTATGGGGGGTCGTACACTGAAGCTTTCTTT. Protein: CASSLWYGGSYTEAFF.

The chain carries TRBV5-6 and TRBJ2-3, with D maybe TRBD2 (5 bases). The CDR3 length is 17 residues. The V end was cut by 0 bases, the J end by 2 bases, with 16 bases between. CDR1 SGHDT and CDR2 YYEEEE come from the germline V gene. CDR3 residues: CASSLGQLTLATDTQYF. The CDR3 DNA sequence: TGTGCCAGCAGCTTGGGGCAGCTAACTCTAGCCACAGATACGCAGTATTTT.

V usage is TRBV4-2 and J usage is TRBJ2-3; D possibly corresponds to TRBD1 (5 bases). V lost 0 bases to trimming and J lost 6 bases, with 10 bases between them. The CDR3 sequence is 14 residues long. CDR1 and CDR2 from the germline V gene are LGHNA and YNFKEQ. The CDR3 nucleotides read TGTGCCAGCAGCCAAGATAGCAGGGCCGATACGCAGTATTTT. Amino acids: CASSQDSRADTQYF.

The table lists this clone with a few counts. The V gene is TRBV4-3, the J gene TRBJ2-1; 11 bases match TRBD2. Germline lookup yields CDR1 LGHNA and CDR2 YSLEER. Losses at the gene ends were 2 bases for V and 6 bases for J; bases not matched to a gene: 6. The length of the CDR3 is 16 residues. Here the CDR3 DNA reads TGCGCCAGCAGCCAACCGGTAGCGGGAGGGCCCAATGAGCAGTTCTTC. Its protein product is CASSQPVAGGPNEQFF.

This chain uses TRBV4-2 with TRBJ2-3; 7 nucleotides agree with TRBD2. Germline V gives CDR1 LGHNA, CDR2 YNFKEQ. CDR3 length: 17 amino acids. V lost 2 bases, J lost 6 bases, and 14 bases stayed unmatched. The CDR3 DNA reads TGTGCCAGCAGCCAAAGAGGGAGGGAGGTCCTTGGTGATACGCAGTATTTT. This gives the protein CASSQRGREVLGDTQYF.

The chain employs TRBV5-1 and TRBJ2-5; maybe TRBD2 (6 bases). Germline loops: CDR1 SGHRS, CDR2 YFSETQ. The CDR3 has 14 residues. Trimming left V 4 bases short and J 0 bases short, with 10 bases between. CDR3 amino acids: CASSPGLNQETQYF. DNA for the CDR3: TGCGCCAGCAGCCCGGGACTGAACCAAGAGACCCAGTACTTC.